The clone carrying this T cell receptor beta chain has ten or more counts. This sample was taken from a study of T cell responses to AZD1222 COVID-19 vaccine. Study at large: Pooled samples include second doses given at about 4 or 12 weeks.

Profiling relied on immunoSEQ multiplex PCR, and the TCRdb table lists in-frame clones only, not all of them. The sample holds about 110,000 clones, roughly 84% seen once. The CDR3 is 15 amino acids. In germline, CDR1 is MDHEN, CDR2 SYDVKM. V lost 5 bases, J lost 2 bases, and 5 bases stayed unmatched. The chain has TRBV28 and TRBJ2-5; 10 positions match TRBD1. Sequencing used peripheral blood, obtained on day 0 of AZD1222 vaccination. The receptor's source is an adult in good health. Here the CDR3 reads CASSGDRGGQETQYF. CDR3 sequence (DNA): TGTGCCAGCAGTGGGGACAGGGGAGGGCAAGAGACCCAGTACTTC.